Listed below are T cell receptor beta chains from one sample, sequenced in a study of naive and memory T cell subsets. TCRdb re-called the UMI-ligation and nested PCR reads with MiXCR, one entry per CDR3 protein. Of roughly 130,000 distinct CDR3 sequences listed, roughly 32% are singletons. The sequencing input was central memory CD4+ T cells from blood. The receptors shown here come from a human donor in good health. The CDR3 runs from the conserved cysteine through the conserved F or W. D genes are given only for firm matches. Rows give clone size only sometimes, using once, few, many, or a class for an expanded clone.

size: few
V: TRBV20-1
D: TRBD2
J: TRBJ2-3
length: 15
CDR3: CSAVQTSGSLDTQYF

size: -
V: TRBV20-1
D: -
J: TRBJ2-7
length: 13
CDR3: CSASLREPYEQYF

size: -
V: TRBV12-3/TRBV12-4
D: -
J: TRBJ1-1
length: 13
CDR3: CASSLDSSRWAFF

size: -
V: TRBV6-1
D: -
J: TRBJ1-1
length: 14
CDR3: CASSQDPGSTEAFF

size: -
V: TRBV30
D: TRBD1
J: TRBJ1-5
length: 14
CDR3: CAWSSWTGYQPQHF

size: once
V: TRBV2
D: TRBD2
J: TRBJ2-1
length: 15
CDR3: CASSLLAGDWDEQFF

size: -
V: TRBV6-1
D: -
J: TRBJ2-7
length: 11
CDR3: CATDLAYEQYF

size: -
V: TRBV28
D: TRBD1
J: TRBJ2-7
length: 15
CDR3: CASRVTAGGSGEQYF

size: -
V: TRBV7-6
D: -
J: TRBJ2-3
length: 13
CDR3: CASSRPKADTQYF

size: -
V: TRBV28
D: -
J: TRBJ2-7
length: 12
CDR3: CASKGDLYEQYF

size: few
V: TRBV7-2
D: -
J: TRBJ2-1
length: 17
CDR3: CASSLALGGKAYNEQFF

size: -
V: TRBV6-2/TRBV6-3
D: TRBD2
J: TRBJ2-7
length: 17
CDR3: CASSFPRAGGVTYEQYF

size: -
V: TRBV7-9
D: -
J: TRBJ2-3
length: 15
CDR3: CASSYFGGGTDTQYF

size: -
V: TRBV20-1
D: TRBD2
J: TRBJ2-7
length: 13
CDR3: CSAMGLAGFEQYF

size: -
V: TRBV30
D: -
J: TRBJ2-2
length: 14
CDR3: CAWSGVMGIGELFF

size: -
V: TRBV6-2/TRBV6-3
D: TRBD2
J: TRBJ2-7
length: 15
CDR3: CASSSLAGVTYEQYF